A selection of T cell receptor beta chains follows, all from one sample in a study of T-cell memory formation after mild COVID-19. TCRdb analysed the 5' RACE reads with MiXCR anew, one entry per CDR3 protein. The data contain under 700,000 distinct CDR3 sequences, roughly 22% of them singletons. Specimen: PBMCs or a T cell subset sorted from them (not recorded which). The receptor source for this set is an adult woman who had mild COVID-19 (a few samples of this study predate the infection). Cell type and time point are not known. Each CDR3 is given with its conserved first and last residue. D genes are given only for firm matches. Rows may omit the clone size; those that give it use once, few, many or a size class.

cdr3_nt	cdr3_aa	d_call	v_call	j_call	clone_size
TGTGCCAGCTGCCTACGGGGGAGAGACCTTAGCACAGATACGCAGTATTTT	CASCLRGRDLSTDTQYF	-	TRBV6-6	TRBJ2-3	-
TGTGCCAGCAGCCTCGGGACAGGGGTACAAGAGACCCAGTACTTC	CASSLGTGVQETQYF	TRBD1	TRBV7-9	TRBJ2-5	-
TGTGCCACCAGTGAGCCCACCGGGGAGCTGTTTTTT	CATSEPTGELFF	-	TRBV24-1	TRBJ2-2	-
TGCAGTGCTAGACTAGACCGTGGGCCGGGGGATGAGCAGTTCTTC	CSARLDRGPGDEQFF	-	TRBV20-1	TRBJ2-1	-
TGTGCCAGCAGCCTCGACCGGCTAGCGGGCTTCAATGAGCAGTTCTTC	CASSLDRLAGFNEQFF	TRBD2	TRBV5-6	TRBJ2-1	few
TGCAGTGCCCCCGGGACTAGCGGGAGGGGGGAGACCCAGTACTTC	CSAPGTSGRGETQYF	TRBD2	TRBV20-1	TRBJ2-5	few
TGTGCCACCAGTGGGGGGCAGAAGGAGACCCAGTACTTC	CATSGGQKETQYF	-	TRBV24-1	TRBJ2-5	-
TGTGCCAGCGGAGCCGGGGCGGTCGTAGGCGAGCAGTACTTC	CASGAGAVVGEQYF	-	TRBV7-9	TRBJ2-7	few
TGTGCCAGCACCTCTGGGCTAGGATCCTGGGAGCAGTTCTTC	CASTSGLGSWEQFF	-	TRBV4-2	TRBJ2-1	-
TGTGCCAGCTCCAGACCGGGGACCAACGTCTGGTTCTTC	CASSRPGTNVWFF	-	TRBV7-3	TRBJ2-1	-
TGCAGCGTTGAAGACCCCGCGACCTCTGGGGCCAACGTCCTGACTTTC	CSVEDPATSGANVLTF	-	TRBV29-1	TRBJ2-6	few
TGCAGTGCTAGATACAGGGTGGGCCAAGAGACCCAGTACTTC	CSARYRVGQETQYF	-	TRBV20-1	TRBJ2-5	-
TGCGCCAGCAGGAGGGGTCCGGACACTGAAGCTTTCTTT	CASRRGPDTEAFF	-	TRBV5-1	TRBJ1-1	-
TGTGCCAGCAGCTTCCCGACAGGGAGCACAGATACGCAGTATTTT	CASSFPTGSTDTQYF	TRBD1	TRBV5-5	TRBJ2-3	-
TGTGCCAGCATGGCCGACAGGGGTAGCAATCAGCCCCAGCATTTT	CASMADRGSNQPQHF	TRBD1	TRBV12-3/TRBV12-4	TRBJ1-5	-
TGTGCCAGCAGCTCCCGGTGGGCGTATCAACAAGAGACCCAGTACTTC	CASSSRWAYQQETQYF	-	TRBV7-9	TRBJ2-5	-
TGTGCCAGCAGCTTTCCTAGGGCAGATACGCAGTATTTT	CASSFPRADTQYF	-	TRBV7-9	TRBJ2-3	-
TGTGCCAGCTCACCAGCTCGTACCGGGACAGGGCGGGGTATGAACACTGAAGCTTTCTTT	CASSPARTGTGRGMNTEAFF	TRBD1	TRBV18	TRBJ1-1	-
TGCGCCAGCAGCCAAGGCCCCGATGGGTACGAGCAGTACTTC	CASSQGPDGYEQYF	-	TRBV4-1	TRBJ2-7	-